This T cell receptor beta chain is from a study of monozygotic twins with inflammatory bowel disease (dated by TCRdb to between 2017 and 2020). With regard to the full study: In total, some 30 monozygotic twin pairs made up the full study: 19 Danish pairs, all IBD-discordant, plus nine German pairs, of which four were IBD-concordant and five were IBD-discordant. The search for disease-associated traits relied mainly on comparing, within discordant pairs, IBD patients with their genetically identical healthy co-twins. Each individual had, on average, about 151 000 unique TCRalpha sequences and 181 000 unique TCRbeta sequences available for analysis.

Comment on this clonotype: The target of this receptor is not known.

Via the germline V gene, CDR1 is KGHSH and CDR2 LQKENI. Counted from cysteine to phenylalanine, this CDR3 has 15 amino acids. No DNA was logged. Libraries were made using 5' RACE. For each TCR library, approximately 3.5 ug of total RNA was used. For each sample, cDNA synthesis with SMARTScribe reverse transcriptase was split into eight separate reactions. Unique molecular identifiers containing a 6-nucleotide sample barcode were introduced through template switching during cDNA synthesis. TCRalpha and TCRbeta cDNA was amplified in two nested PCRs of approximately 17 and 9 cycles, and bead purification was carried out after each PCR. Before amplification, the cDNA was both treated with uracil DNA-glycosylase and purified with the QIAquick PCR purification kit. The second PCR added Illumina TruSeq-compatible adapters along with sample-specific barcodes. Library quality and concentration were assessed using TapeStation and Qubit, and about 5 ng of each library was pooled. Pooled libraries were sequenced on an Illumina HiSeq2500 single-index Rapid Run with 2 x 100 bp reads and custom sequencing primers. The authors' analysis ran thus. MiGEC version 1.2.6 was used for UMI-based consensus assembly to correct PCR and sequencing errors. MiXCR version 2.1.1 was used for V(D)J alignment, clonotype assembly and CDR3 extraction. To normalise gene usage, clonotype sharing and MAIT/NKT TCR abundance, the top 1000, 10 000 and 20 000 clonotypes in each sample were analysed. After downsampling to 27 000 UMIs, diversity was calculated as the inverse Simpson index using the vegan R package. Statistical testing used paired Mann-Whitney U tests on the discordant twin pairs and applied Benjamini-Hochberg correction for multiple testing. Based on TCRdb reprocessing of the reads, there is one entry per CDR3 protein sequence, and DNA is missing. It is TCRdb's table, rather than the study itself, that gives the V and J calls and clone size. The table held for this sample gives 400,000 to 500,000 distinct CDR3 sequences. 2% to 2.5% of the sample is taken by the ten largest.

The paper as a whole reports these results and caveats: Background noise and inter-individual variability may have been introduced into the repertoires by the differing immunosuppressive treatments among patients. Concordant and discordant twins showed no difference in repertoire similarity, possibly because of limited statistical power. Measured by the inverse Simpson index, TCRbeta repertoire diversity was lower in IBD patients than in their healthy co-twins. Different T cell subtypes could not be distinguished in the analysis. Compared with healthy twins, IBD patients shared fewer clonotypes with other individuals, and the difference was most pronounced in patients with signs of disease activity. No single strong signal or clonotype linked to IBD turned up in the results, so the idea that one exists was not supported.

From each donor, an approximately 2.5 ml peripheral blood sample was collected into PAXgene tubes and kept at -80 degrees C. Total RNA was isolated from whole blood with the PAXgene blood miRNA kit on an automated QIAcube, without T cell sorting. Peripheral blood from monozygotic twin pairs concordant or discordant for inflammatory bowel disease was subjected to deep TCRalpha and TCRbeta repertoire profiling with unique molecular barcoding. For every twin pair, smoking habits were documented, and each individual was categorised as a current, former or never smoker. The TCR was taken from a human donor with ulcerative colitis or Crohn's disease, or a healthy co-twin of an affected twin (not recorded which). Sequencing input: blood. The chain couples TRBV18 to TRBJ1-4; TCRdb calls TRBD1, which cannot be checked without DNA. Here the CDR3 is given as CASSNRQTTNEKLFF. Outside the CDR3, residues come from the reference TRBV18 and TRBJ1-4 proteins, so the full variable domain is: NAGVMQNPRHLVRRRGQEARLRCSPMKGHSHVYWYRQLPEEGLKFMVYLQKENIIDESGMPKERFSAEFPKEGPSILRIQQVVRGDSAAYFCASSNRQTTNEKLFFGSGTQLSVL.